This TCR beta chain was profiled in a study of identical twins (dated by TCRdb to 2015 to 2016). Study-level background: The study deep-sequenced TCR alpha and beta repertoires from monozygotic twins, unrelated adults of various ages and cord blood to test whether fetal clonotypes persist. To rule out contamination, replicate twin experiments were performed at different times with different library preparation protocols.

Only healthy Caucasian donors were included. Three pairs of female monozygotic twins, all aged roughly 18 to 29 years, were included in the twin cohort. RNA for TCR libraries was isolated from peripheral blood mononuclear cells. Here is what the overall study found, with its caveats: In monozygotic twins, out-of-frame TCR alpha sharing was systematically underestimated by recombination models, although the models agreed with sharing between unrelated individuals. Fewer insertions were carried by abundant cord blood beta clonotypes, a similar but weaker trend appeared in young adult naive repertoires, and no such trend appeared in memory repertoires. Because the same donors could not be followed over many years, the conclusions depended on cross-sectional statistical analysis. Out-of-frame TCR alpha sequences shared between twins showed an excess of low generation-probability sequences compared with coincidental sharing between unrelated individuals. Zero-insertion analyses could be partly confounded by invariant T cells such as MAIT and iNKT, although diverse VJ usage argued against such confounding for most clonotypes. The excess sharing between twins in beta out-of-frame sequences was weaker because fewer shared sequences reduced the signal-to-noise ratio.

The CDR3 numbers 12 residues from cysteine through phenylalanine. Kept here is only the CDR3 DNA, which spans 36 bases and is read in frame from base 1. CDR1 is given as SQVTM and CDR2 as ANQGSEA, both from the germline V gene. V is clipped by 5 bases and J by 1 base, and the sequence between their germline boundaries is 9 bases long. This clonotype has a handful of counts. Its target antigen remains unknown. The record has no base qualities; no much larger clone is one base away. Library creation used 5' RACE. The sequencer listed for this sample is Illumina HiSeq 2000. A universal primer binding site was added through template switching, and the final cDNA carried a unique molecular identifier so that TCR cDNA molecules could be counted accurately. Specific primers in the conserved constant-segment region were used to synthesize first-strand cDNA for TCR alpha and beta chains. To control for contamination, every cDNA library carried two barcodes: a SMART-Mk sample barcode plus Illumina barcodes. Two successive PCR steps introduced TruSeq adapter sequences along with Illumina sample barcodes. TCR alpha and beta cDNA libraries were sequenced on the Illumina HiSeq platform with custom primers. The authors processed their data as follows. Raw reads were processed with MiGEC to extract unique molecular identifiers, and MiXCR was used to determine CDR3 positions. For each individual, recombination models were inferred using an EM algorithm with the repgenHMM and IGoR tools. Shared clonotype analysis was performed with the tcR package in R, normalizing sharing by the product of cloneset sizes. Out-of-frame nonproductive sequences were analyzed to study raw recombination free of thymic and clonal selection effects. TCRdb reanalyzed the raw reads on its own, using fastp at Q25 for trimming and MiXCR for clone calling, and kept in-frame beta chains. Rows are unified per CDR3 protein, each entry keeping the most common DNA and genes. Here the V and J calls rest on TCRdb's processing, not on the authors' analysis. The sample includes about 660,000 distinct CDR3 sequences, with 8.5% to 9.5% observed a single time. The top ten constitute roughly 0.97% of the sample.

These data also featured in a second study, about yellow fever vaccine responses in identical twins. As that second study puts it: According to the authors, the vaccine-induced T cell response in identical twins seemed to be partly convergent and partly specific to each individual. The study precisely tracked vaccine-responding T cell clones in identical twins.

The sequence links TRBV29-1 to TRBJ2-7, with a tentative D gene TRBD1 over 6 matching bases. Sequenced sample: PBMCs. This TCR was sampled from a young woman in good health. At the DNA level, the sequence is TGCAGCGTTTTAGGACAGTCCTACGAGCAGTACTTC. Its product reads: CSVLGQSYEQYF.